This paragraph covers one T cell receptor beta chain sequence. TCRdb keeps only in-frame clones here, not all; method: immunoSEQ multiplex PCR. The profile covers 410,000 or so clones, with approximately 89% appearing a single time and approximately 1.5% taken by the ten largest. Per germline, CDR1 MDHEN and CDR2 SYDVKM. V lost 5 bases and J lost 3, with 20 bases in between. The CDR3 contains 17 residues. This sample is part of a study of blood T cell repertoires in COVID-19. The chain couples TRBV28 to TRBJ1-5, with a tentative D call TRBD1 (5 bases). The source material was peripheral blood. The sequence derives from a woman aged 40 to 49 with COVID-19, enrolled during active disease. CDR3 DNA sequence: TGTGCCAGCAGTATAACGACCGGGGGGTTTTTCAATCAGCCCCAGCATTTT. Translating it yields CASSITTGGFFNQPQHF.